This TCR beta chain was identified during a study of STAT5B mutations in CD4+ large granular lymphocyte leukemia. Study-wide findings and caveats: Patient CD4-sorted repertoires stayed more clonal than healthy ones after leukemic-clone removal.

Methods used by the authors: Lowest detectable productive clonotype frequency was 2.59 x 10-5. Clones were sequenced by immunoSEQ multiplex PCR, and TCRdb holds only the in-frame ones, with some missing. V and J calls and clone size are given by that table; D and trimming were obtained from the DNA. The sample carries under 50,000 clones, 80% to 85% recorded once. As to this clone: Its antigen is not known.

There are 15 residues in the CDR3. The TCR was taken from a human donor in good health. Sequencing was done on a sample of CD4+ T cells from blood buffy coats. This chain links TRBV21-1 with TRBJ1-5; the table's D call of TRBD1 was not tested on the DNA. TRBV21-1 is noted as a pseudogene. In nucleotides, the CDR3 is TGTGCCACCACAGACGGAAAGCCTAGCAATCAGCCCCAGCATTTT. Translating it yields CATTDGKPSNQPQHF.